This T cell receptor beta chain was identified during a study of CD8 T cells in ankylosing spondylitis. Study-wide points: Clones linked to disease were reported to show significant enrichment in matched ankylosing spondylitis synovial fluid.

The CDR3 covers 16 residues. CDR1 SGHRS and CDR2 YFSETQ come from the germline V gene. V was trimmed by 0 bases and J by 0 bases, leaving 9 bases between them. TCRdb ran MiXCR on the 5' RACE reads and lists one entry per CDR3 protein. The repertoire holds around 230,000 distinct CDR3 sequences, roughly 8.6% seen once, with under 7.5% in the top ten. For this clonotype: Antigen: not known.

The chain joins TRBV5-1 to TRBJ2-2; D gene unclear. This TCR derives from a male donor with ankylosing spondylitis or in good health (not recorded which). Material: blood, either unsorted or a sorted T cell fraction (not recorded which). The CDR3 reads CASSLGSAANTGELFF. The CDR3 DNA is TGCGCCAGCAGCTTGGGGAGCGCCGCGAACACCGGGGAGCTGTTTTTT.